Here is one T cell receptor beta chain with its context. The antigen remains undetermined. The data were taken from a study of cytomegalovirus exposure and HLA in healthy donors. Findings and caveats of the study: Differences between HLA loci emerged in a later analysis of TCR association rates, with DRB1 most and HLA-C fewest. Investigators reported over 150 TCR beta chains as tied to cytomegalovirus. TCR beta V- and J-gene trimming was later associated with a missense DCLRE1C variant. Rarity characterized most TCR sequences, yet some public TCRs appeared in many donors.

The primer mix had 60 Vbeta and 13 Jbeta primers. Produced via immunoSEQ multiplex PCR; TCRdb's table is partial and in-frame only. The data hold roughly 76,000 clones, with around 80% observed a single time. This CDR3 has 13 amino acids. Germline V CDR1 and CDR2: MNHNS, SASEGT. With 8 bases removed from V and 0 bases from J, the gap between germline ends came to 9 bases. Sequencing input: PBMCs. The TCR originated in a man aged 25-40 years in good health and CMV-seronegative. This chain connects TRBV6-1 to TRBJ2-3, with a tentative D call TRBD2 (5 bases). CDR3 DNA sequence: TGTGCCAGCGAGCGGACTAGCACAGATACGCAGTATTTT. It specifies CASERTSTDTQYF.